This is a list of T cell receptor beta chains from one sample in a study of cytomegalovirus exposure and HLA in healthy donors. Method: immunoSEQ multiplex PCR; TCRdb's copy keeps in-frame clones and lacks some. In total, the table holds about 84,000 clones. The specimen sequenced was PBMCs. The receptors were sampled from a man over 45 in good health and CMV-seronegative. The CDR3 runs from the conserved cysteine through the conserved F or W. D genes are given only for firm matches.

j_gene | d_gene | len | v_gene | CDR3nt | CDR3aa
TRBJ1-1 | NA | 11 | TRBV11-2 | TGTGCCAGCAGAGGTGGGGCGGAAGCTTTCTTT | CASRGGAEAFF
TRBJ1-1 | NA | 14 | TRBV30 | TGTGCCTGGAGTAGACAACAATCGAACACTGAAGCTTTCTTT | CAWSRQQSNTEAFF
TRBJ2-1 | TRBD2 | 17 | TRBV5-1 | TGCGCCAGCAGCCCCTCTCTTAGCGGGGGATCCTACAATGAGCAGTTCTTC | CASSPSLSGGSYNEQFF
TRBJ1-5 | NA | 16 | TRBV4-3 | TGCGCCAGCAGCCAAGACTATCCGGGTCGTGGTCAGCCCCAGCATTTT | CASSQDYPGRGQPQHF
TRBJ2-1 | NA | 13 | TRBV4-3 | TGCGCCAGCAGCCCTACTTCCAAAGATGAGCAGTTCTTC | CASSPTSKDEQFF
TRBJ2-6 | NA | 17 | TRBV7-3 | TGTGCCAGCAGCTTTAATGCAGGCGCCTCTGGGGCCAACGTCCTGACTTTC | CASSFNAGASGANVLTF
TRBJ2-1 | TRBD1 | 16 | TRBV9 | TGTGCCAGCAGCGCCACCGGGACAGGGGGCTACAATGAGCAGTTCTTC | CASSATGTGGYNEQFF
TRBJ2-3 | TRBD1 | 14 | TRBV7-8 | TGTGCCAGCAGCACCCGACAGGGCCCTTTTACGCAGTATTTT | CASSTRQGPFTQYF
TRBJ1-1 | TRBD1 | 17 | TRBV5-1 | TGCGCCAGCAGCTCCCGGGACAGGGTTGGGCTGAACACTGAAGCTTTCTTT | CASSSRDRVGLNTEAFF
TRBJ2-1 | TRBD2 | 17 | TRBV5-1 | TGCGCCAGCAGCGGGGGACTAGCGGGGGACGCATACAATGAGCAGTTCTTC | CASSGGLAGDAYNEQFF
TRBJ2-2 | TRBD2 | 16 | TRBV9 | TGTGCCAGCAGCGGGTTTAGCGGGGTTGTCACCGGGGAGCTGTTTTTT | CASSGFSGVVTGELFF
TRBJ2-5 | TRBD2 | 16 | TRBV9 | TGTGCCAGCAGCAAGGGGGGAGCGGGGGGTCAAGAGACCCAGTACTTC | CASSKGGAGGQETQYF
TRBJ1-3 | TRBD1 | 16 | TRBV13 | TGTGCCAGCAGCGGTGGGACAGCGAGCTCTGGAAACACCATATATTTT | CASSGGTASSGNTIYF
TRBJ1-1 | NA | 14 | TRBV28 | TGTGCCAGCAGTTTGGAGGACAGCAACGTGAAGGCTTTCTTT | CASSLEDSNVKAFF
TRBJ1-2 | TRBD1 | 15 | TRBV7-2 | TGTGCCAGCAGCCGGGGACCAGACAGGGTGGGTGGCTACACCTTC | CASSRGPDRVGGYTF
TRBJ2-7 | NA | 15 | TRBV5-1 | TGCGCCAGCAGCTTGGAGGCAGGGGTATCCTACGAGCAGTACTTC | CASSLEAGVSYEQYF
TRBJ2-7 | TRBD2 | 16 | TRBV11-2 | TGTGCCAGCAGCCCGAGTGGGCTAGCGGGGGGATACGAGCAGTACTTC | CASSPSGLAGGYEQYF
TRBJ2-5 | TRBD2 | 14 | TRBV7-2 | TGTGCCAGCAGCTTAAGCGGGGGCCAAGAGACCCAGTACTTC | CASSLSGGQETQYF
TRBJ1-1 | TRBD1 | 14 | TRBV6-5 | TGTGCCAGCACCCGACAGGGTTGGGTCACTGAAGCTTTCTTT | CASTRQGWVTEAFF
TRBJ1-6 | TRBD1 | 16 | TRBV28 | TGTGCCAGCAGACATCCCGGGACAGGGAGTAATTCACCCCTCCACTTT | CASRHPGTGSNSPLHF
TRBJ1-5 | TRBD1 | 14 | TRBV5-1 | TGCGCCAGCAGCTTCGGACAGGGCGGCCAGCCCCAGCATTTT | CASSFGQGGQPQHF
TRBJ1-1 | NA | 15 | TRBV15 | TGTGCCACCAGCAGAGCGAGACGGGTGAAAACGGAAGCTTTCTTT | CATSRARRVKTEAFF
TRBJ2-3 | TRBD1 | 15 | TRBV9 | TGTGCCAGCAGCGCCCGACAGGGAAGCACAGATACGCAGTATTTT | CASSARQGSTDTQYF
TRBJ1-1 | NA | 13 | TRBV7-3 | TGTGCCAGCAGCCCACAAACTGGGACAGAAGCTTTCTTT | CASSPQTGTEAFF
TRBJ2-2 | NA | 15 | TRBV5-1 | TGCGCCAGCAGCGAGGGGGATACGAATCCCGGGGAGCTGTTTTTT | CASSEGDTNPGELFF
TRBJ2-7 | TRBD2 | 16 | TRBV4-2 | TGTGCCAGCAGCCAAGCCTCGACTAGCGGTTCCTACGAGCAGTACTTC | CASSQASTSGSYEQYF
TRBJ2-5 | TRBD1 | 18 | TRBV7-8 | TGTGCCAGCAGCTCCCGTGGATGGGGACAGGGTATCCAAGAGACCCAGTACTTC | CASSSRGWGQGIQETQYF
TRBJ1-2 | TRBD1 | 17 | TRBV6-1 | TGTGCCAGCAGTGCCCGGGACAGGGGGCAAGCTAACTATGGCTACACCTTC | CASSARDRGQANYGYTF
TRBJ2-7 | NA | 13 | TRBV30 | TGTGCCTGGAAAATCCAGGGCGTCTACGAGCAGTACTTC | CAWKIQGVYEQYF